This T cell receptor (beta chain) was observed in a study of OX40 agonist ivuxolimab in advanced cancers. For the study at large: The dose-escalation group included hepatocellular carcinoma, melanoma, renal cell carcinoma and head and neck cancer.

The V end lost 1 base, the J end lost 5 bases, and 12 bases lay between the germline ends. The CDR3 is 14 residues long. Germline V gene lookup returns CDR1 LNHDA and CDR2 SQIVND (reference sequence). Note on this clone: What it recognizes is unknown.

Study outcomes and limitations: Circulating CD4+ and CD8+ T cells showed clonal expansion by week 6 at 0.1 to 3.0 mg/kg.

Clones were sequenced by immunoSEQ multiplex PCR, and TCRdb holds only the in-frame ones, with some missing. The repertoire holds 67,000 or so clones, with 85% as singletons. The chain has TRBV19 and TRBJ2-7; D assignment may be TRBD1 or TRBD2 (5 bases each). The sequencing here drew on CD4+ or CD8+ T cells sorted from blood, taken in a trial of the OX40 agonist ivuxolimab. This TCR derives from an adult with an advanced solid tumor such as melanoma, head and neck, liver or kidney cancer. Here the CDR3 DNA reads TGTGCCAGTAGTATAGGGGGGTTCCCGGACGAGCAGTACTTC. Amino acids: CASSIGGFPDEQYF.